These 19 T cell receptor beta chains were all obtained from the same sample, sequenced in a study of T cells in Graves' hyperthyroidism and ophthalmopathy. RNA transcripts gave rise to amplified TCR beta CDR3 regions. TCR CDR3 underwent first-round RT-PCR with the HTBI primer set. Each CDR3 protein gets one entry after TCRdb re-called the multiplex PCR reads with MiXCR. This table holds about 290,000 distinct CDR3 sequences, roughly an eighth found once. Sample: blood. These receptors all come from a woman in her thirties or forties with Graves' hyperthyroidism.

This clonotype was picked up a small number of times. The CDR3 DNA is TGTGCCAGCAGCCAAGGACTAGCGGTCTACGAGCAGTACTTC. It yields the protein CASSQGLAVYEQYF. The genes are TRBV7-2 and TRBJ2-7; 10 bases match TRBD2. The J segment lost 3 bases and the V segment lost 5 bases, leaving 4 bases of the junction unmatched. The CDR3 loop spans 14 amino acids. CDR1 is SGHTA, CDR2 FQGNSA, per germline.

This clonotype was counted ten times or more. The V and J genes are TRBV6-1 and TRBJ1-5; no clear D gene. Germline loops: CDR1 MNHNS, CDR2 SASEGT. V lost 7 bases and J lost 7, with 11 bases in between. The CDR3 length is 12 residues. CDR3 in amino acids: CASITPGQPQHF. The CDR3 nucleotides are TGTGCCAGCATTACACCGGGCCAGCCCCAGCATTTT.

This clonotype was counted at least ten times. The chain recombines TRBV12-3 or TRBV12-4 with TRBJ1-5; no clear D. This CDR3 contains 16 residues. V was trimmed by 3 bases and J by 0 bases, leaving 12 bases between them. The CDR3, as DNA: TGTGCCAGCAGTTTTACGGGATTTTATAGCAATCAGCCCCAGCATTTT. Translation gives CASSFTGFYSNQPQHF.

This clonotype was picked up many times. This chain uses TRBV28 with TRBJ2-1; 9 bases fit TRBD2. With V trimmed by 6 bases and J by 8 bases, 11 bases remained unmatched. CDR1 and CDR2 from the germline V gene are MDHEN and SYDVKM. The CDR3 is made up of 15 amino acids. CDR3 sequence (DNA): TGTGCCAGCAGCCCTTCTAGCGGGATGGGCTATGAGCAGTTCTTC. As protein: CASSPSSGMGYEQFF.

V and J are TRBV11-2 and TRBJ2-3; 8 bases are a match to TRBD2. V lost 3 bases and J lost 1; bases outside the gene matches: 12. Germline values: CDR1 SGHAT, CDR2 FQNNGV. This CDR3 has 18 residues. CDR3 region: CASSLGGPGGGGTDTQYF. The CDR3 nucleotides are TGTGCCAGCAGCTTGGGGGGCCCGGGAGGGGGGGGCACAGATACGCAGTATTTT.

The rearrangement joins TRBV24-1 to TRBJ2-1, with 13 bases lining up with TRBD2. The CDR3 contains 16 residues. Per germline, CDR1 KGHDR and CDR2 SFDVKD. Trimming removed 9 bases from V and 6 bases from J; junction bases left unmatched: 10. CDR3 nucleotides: TGTGCCACCGGAACAACTAGCGGGAGGGCTATCAATGAGCAGTTCTTC. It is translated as CATGTTSGRAINEQFF.

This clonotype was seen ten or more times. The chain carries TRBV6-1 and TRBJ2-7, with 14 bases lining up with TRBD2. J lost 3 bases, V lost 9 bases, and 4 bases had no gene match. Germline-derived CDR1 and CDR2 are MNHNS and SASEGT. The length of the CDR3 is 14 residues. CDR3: CASSTSGRVYEQYF. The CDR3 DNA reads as TGTGCCAGTTCGACTAGCGGGAGGGTCTACGAGCAGTACTTC.

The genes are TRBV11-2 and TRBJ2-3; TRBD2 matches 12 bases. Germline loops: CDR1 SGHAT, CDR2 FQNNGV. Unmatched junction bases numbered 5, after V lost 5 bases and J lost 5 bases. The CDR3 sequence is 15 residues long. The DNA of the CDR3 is TGTGCCAGCAGCCGACTAGCGGGAGAACAAGATACGCAGTATTTT. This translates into CASSRLAGEQDTQYF.

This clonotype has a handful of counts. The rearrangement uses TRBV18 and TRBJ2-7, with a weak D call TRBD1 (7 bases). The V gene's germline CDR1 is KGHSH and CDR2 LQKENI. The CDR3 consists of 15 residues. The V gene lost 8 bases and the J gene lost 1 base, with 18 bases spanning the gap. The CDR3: CASQTAEGASYEQYF. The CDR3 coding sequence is TGTGCCAGCCAAACCGCGGAGGGGGCGTCCTACGAGCAGTACTTC. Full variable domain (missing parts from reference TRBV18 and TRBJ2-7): NAGVMQNPRHLVRRRGQEARLRCSPMKGHSHVYWYRQLPEEGLKFMVYLQKENIIDESGMPKERFSAEFPKEGPSILRIQQVVRGDSAAYFCASQTAEGASYEQYFGPGTRLTVT.

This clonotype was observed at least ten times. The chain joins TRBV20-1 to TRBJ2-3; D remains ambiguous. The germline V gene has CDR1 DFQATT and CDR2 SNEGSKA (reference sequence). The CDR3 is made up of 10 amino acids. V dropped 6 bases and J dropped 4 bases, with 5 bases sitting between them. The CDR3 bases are TGCAGTGCCCAATCAGATACGCAGTATTTT. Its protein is CSAQSDTQYF.

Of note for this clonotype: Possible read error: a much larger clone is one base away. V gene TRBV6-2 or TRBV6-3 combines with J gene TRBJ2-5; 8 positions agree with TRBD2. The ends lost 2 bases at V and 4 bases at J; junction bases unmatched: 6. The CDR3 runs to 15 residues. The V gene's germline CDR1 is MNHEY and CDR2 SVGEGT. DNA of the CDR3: TGTGCCAGCAGTTACGAGCGGGAGATGGTAGAGACCCAGTACTTC. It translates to CASSYEREMVETQYF.

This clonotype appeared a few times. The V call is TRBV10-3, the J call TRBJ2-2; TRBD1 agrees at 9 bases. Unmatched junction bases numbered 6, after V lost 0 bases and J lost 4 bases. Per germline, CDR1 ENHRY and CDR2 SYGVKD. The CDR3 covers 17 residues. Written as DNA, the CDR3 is TGTGCCATCAGTGAGTCGTGGGACAGGGAGGCCACCGGGGAGCTGTTTTTT. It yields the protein CAISESWDREATGELFF.

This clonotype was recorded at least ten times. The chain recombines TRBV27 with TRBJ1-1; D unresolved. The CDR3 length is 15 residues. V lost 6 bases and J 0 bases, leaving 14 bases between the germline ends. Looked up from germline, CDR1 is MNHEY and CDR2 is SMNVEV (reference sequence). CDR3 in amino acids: CASSPAGVMNTEAFF. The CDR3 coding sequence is TGTGCCAGCAGCCCAGCTGGGGTGATGAACACTGAAGCTTTCTTT.

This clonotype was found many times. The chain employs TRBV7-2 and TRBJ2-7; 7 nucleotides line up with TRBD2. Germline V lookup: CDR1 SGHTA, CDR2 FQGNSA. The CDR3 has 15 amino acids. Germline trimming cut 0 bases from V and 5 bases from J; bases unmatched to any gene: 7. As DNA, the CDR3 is TGTGCCAGCAGCTTAGCTTGGACTAGTCATAACGAGCAGTACTTC. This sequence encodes CASSLAWTSHNEQYF.

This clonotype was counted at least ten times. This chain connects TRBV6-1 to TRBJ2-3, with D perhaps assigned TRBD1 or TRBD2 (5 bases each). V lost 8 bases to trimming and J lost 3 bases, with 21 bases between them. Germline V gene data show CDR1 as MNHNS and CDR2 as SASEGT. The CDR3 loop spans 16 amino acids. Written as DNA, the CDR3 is TGTGCCAGCTCTCTAACCGGGACCAGAGAAACAGATACGCAGTATTTT. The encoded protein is CASSLTGTRETDTQYF.

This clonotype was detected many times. The CDR3 nucleotides read TGTGCCAGCAGTGACAGGTTTGGCAATCAGCCCCAGCATTTT. Amino acid sequence: CASSDRFGNQPQHF. V usage is TRBV2 and J usage is TRBJ1-5; D remains ambiguous. The CDR3 has 14 residues. V was pared by 3 bases and J by 2 bases, with 8 bases between. Germline values: CDR1 SNHLY, CDR2 FYNNEI.

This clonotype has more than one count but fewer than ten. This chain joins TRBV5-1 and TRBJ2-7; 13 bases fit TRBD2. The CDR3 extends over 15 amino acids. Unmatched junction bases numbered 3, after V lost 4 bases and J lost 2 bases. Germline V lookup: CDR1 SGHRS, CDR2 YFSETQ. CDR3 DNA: TGCGCCAGCAGCAAAGGACTAGCGGGAGCCTACGAGCAGTACTTC. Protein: CASSKGLAGAYEQYF.

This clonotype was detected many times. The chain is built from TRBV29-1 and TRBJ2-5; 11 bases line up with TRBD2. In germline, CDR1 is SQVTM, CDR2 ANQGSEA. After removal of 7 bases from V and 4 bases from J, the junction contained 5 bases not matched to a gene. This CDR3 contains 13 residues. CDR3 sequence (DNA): TGCAGCGCACTTAGCGGGAGGGGAGAGACCCAGTACTTC. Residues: CSALSGRGETQYF.

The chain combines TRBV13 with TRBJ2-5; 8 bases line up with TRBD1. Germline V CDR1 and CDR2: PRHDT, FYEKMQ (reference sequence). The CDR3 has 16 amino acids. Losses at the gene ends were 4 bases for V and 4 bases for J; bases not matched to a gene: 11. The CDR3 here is CASSSGGFGFRETQYF. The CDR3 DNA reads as TGTGCCAGCAGCTCAGGGGGCTTTGGGTTCAGAGAGACCCAGTACTTC.